This is a list of T cell receptor beta chains from one sample in a study of identical twins. TCRdb re-derived calls from the 5' RACE reads in MiXCR, one entry per CDR3 protein. The sample includes 1.5 million to 2 million distinct CDR3 sequences, under 35% of them seen just once. The sequencing sample was made of cord blood. These receptor sequences come from a newborn girl in good health. Both conserved end residues are part of each CDR3. Fields, in order: D gene, J gene, V gene, clone size, CDR3 DNA, CDR3 protein. D genes are given only for firm matches. Clone size, where shown, is once, few, many, or a class for clones that have expanded.

D gene: TRBD1
J gene: TRBJ1-4
V gene: TRBV28
clone size: NA
CDR3 DNA: TGTGCCAGCTGTCCAGGGGACAGGGGTGAAAAACTGTTTTTT
CDR3 protein: CASCPGDRGEKLFF

D gene: NA
J gene: TRBJ2-1
V gene: TRBV29-1
clone size: few
CDR3 DNA: TGCAGCGTTGAAGTTGGATTCGAGTCCTACAATGAGCAGTTCTTC
CDR3 protein: CSVEVGFESYNEQFF

D gene: NA
J gene: TRBJ2-1
V gene: TRBV5-1
clone size: NA
CDR3 DNA: TGCGCCAGCAGCCCGGCCAGGACCCCTTTAGAGGAGCAGTTCTTC
CDR3 protein: CASSPARTPLEEQFF

D gene: TRBD1
J gene: TRBJ2-7
V gene: TRBV11-1
clone size: NA
CDR3 DNA: TGTGCCAGCAGCCAAGTGGGTGCCCCGGGACAGGGAAACGCGGTCCCCTACAATGAGCAGTACTTC
CDR3 protein: CASSQVGAPGQGNAVPYNEQYF

D gene: NA
J gene: TRBJ1-4
V gene: TRBV6-5
clone size: NA
CDR3 DNA: TGTGCCAGCAGTTACTCGACCTCAGGGTTTACTAATGAAAAACTGTTTTTT
CDR3 protein: CASSYSTSGFTNEKLFF

D gene: NA
J gene: TRBJ1-1
V gene: TRBV10-3
clone size: NA
CDR3 DNA: TGTGCCATCGGTCCGGACGGAACTGAAGCTTTCTTT
CDR3 protein: CAIGPDGTEAFF

D gene: TRBD2
J gene: TRBJ2-7
V gene: TRBV10-3
clone size: NA
CDR3 DNA: TGTGCCATCAGTGAATTGCTAGCGGAGGGGAGCTCCTACGAGCAGTACTTC
CDR3 protein: CAISELLAEGSSYEQYF

D gene: TRBD1
J gene: TRBJ1-5
V gene: TRBV28
clone size: NA
CDR3 DNA: TGTGCCAGCAGTTCTCTAAGGTTGACAGGGCGGCAGCCCCAGCATTTT
CDR3 protein: CASSSLRLTGRQPQHF

D gene: TRBD1
J gene: TRBJ1-4
V gene: TRBV12-3/TRBV12-4
clone size: NA
CDR3 DNA: TGTGCCAGCAGCCCCATAGGACAGGGGAAAGGGGAAAAACTGTTTTTT
CDR3 protein: CASSPIGQGKGEKLFF

D gene: TRBD2
J gene: TRBJ2-4
V gene: TRBV7-2
clone size: few
CDR3 DNA: TGTGCCAGCAGCGTCACTAGCGGGAGAGGCATTCAGTACTTC
CDR3 protein: CASSVTSGRGIQYF

D gene: NA
J gene: TRBJ2-1
V gene: TRBV12-5
clone size: once
CDR3 DNA: TGTGCTAGTGGTTTGGAGCAGGCATACAATGAGCAGTTCTTC
CDR3 protein: CASGLEQAYNEQFF

D gene: NA
J gene: TRBJ2-1
V gene: TRBV20-1
clone size: few
CDR3 DNA: TGCAGTGCTCATAGCCCCAGCTCCTACAATGAGCAGTTCTTC
CDR3 protein: CSAHSPSSYNEQFF

D gene: NA
J gene: TRBJ2-2
V gene: TRBV20-1
clone size: NA
CDR3 DNA: TGCAGTGCTAGAGTTTGGGGGCCTAACACCGGGGAGCTGTTTTTT
CDR3 protein: CSARVWGPNTGELFF

D gene: TRBD1
J gene: TRBJ1-2
V gene: TRBV14
clone size: few
CDR3 DNA: TGTGCCAGCAGCCAAGACCCCCCAGGGGGCGCGATCAATGGCTACACCTTC
CDR3 protein: CASSQDPPGGAINGYTF

D gene: NA
J gene: TRBJ2-3
V gene: TRBV5-1
clone size: many
CDR3 DNA: TGCGCCAGCAGTCTGGGGGGAGTCCCCACAGATACGCAGTATTTT
CDR3 protein: CASSLGGVPTDTQYF

D gene: NA
J gene: TRBJ2-5
V gene: TRBV27
clone size: NA
CDR3 DNA: TGTGCCAGCAGTTTTAGGTGGGGGCCAGGGCGAAATGAGCAGTACTTC
CDR3 protein: CASSFRWGPGRNEQYF

D gene: TRBD2
J gene: TRBJ2-1
V gene: TRBV6-6
clone size: NA
CDR3 DNA: TGTGCCAGCAGTACCGGGACTAGCGGAGGGTACAATGAGCAGTTCTTC
CDR3 protein: CASSTGTSGGYNEQFF

D gene: NA
J gene: TRBJ1-2
V gene: TRBV6-5
clone size: NA
CDR3 DNA: TGTGCCAGCAGTTACTCGAGGAAGGATGGCTACACCTTC
CDR3 protein: CASSYSRKDGYTF

D gene: TRBD1
J gene: TRBJ1-2
V gene: TRBV20-1
clone size: few
CDR3 DNA: TGCAGTGCTAGCCTCAGACAGGGTAGCTATGGCTACACCTTC
CDR3 protein: CSASLRQGSYGYTF

D gene: NA
J gene: TRBJ2-1
V gene: TRBV12-3/TRBV12-4
clone size: few
CDR3 DNA: TGTGCCAGCAGCCCTCTAGCCATCAGCTCCTACAATGAGCAGTTCTTC
CDR3 protein: CASSPLAISSYNEQFF

D gene: TRBD1
J gene: TRBJ2-5
V gene: TRBV27
clone size: NA
CDR3 DNA: TGTGCCAGCAGTTTATTCACAGGGGGGCAAGAGACCCAGTACTTC
CDR3 protein: CASSLFTGGQETQYF

D gene: TRBD2
J gene: TRBJ2-3
V gene: TRBV20-1
clone size: few
CDR3 DNA: TGCAGTGCTAGAGTCTTAGCGGGGAAATACACAGATACGCAGTATTTT
CDR3 protein: CSARVLAGKYTDTQYF

D gene: NA
J gene: TRBJ1-6
V gene: TRBV12-3/TRBV12-4
clone size: NA
CDR3 DNA: TGTGCCACCACAGGTTTCCTTAATTCACCCCTCCACTTT
CDR3 protein: CATTGFLNSPLHF

D gene: TRBD2
J gene: TRBJ2-1
V gene: TRBV7-8
clone size: NA
CDR3 DNA: TGTGCCAGCAGCCTACGGACTAGTCGGGCTGAGCAGTTCTTC
CDR3 protein: CASSLRTSRAEQFF

D gene: NA
J gene: TRBJ1-1
V gene: TRBV5-1
clone size: NA
CDR3 DNA: TGCGCCAGCAGCTTGGTGGCTTCCAGCACTGAAGCTTTCTTT
CDR3 protein: CASSLVASSTEAFF

D gene: TRBD1
J gene: TRBJ1-2
V gene: TRBV7-2
clone size: few
CDR3 DNA: TGTGCCAGCAGCCCAGACTTCCGGGACAGGATCTATGGCTACACCTTC
CDR3 protein: CASSPDFRDRIYGYTF

D gene: NA
J gene: TRBJ2-3
V gene: TRBV6-5
clone size: few
CDR3 DNA: TGTGCCAGCAGTTATAGCTTCACAGCTCAGGGGGGGACAGATACGCAGTATTTT
CDR3 protein: CASSYSFTAQGGTDTQYF

D gene: TRBD2
J gene: TRBJ2-3
V gene: TRBV3-1
clone size: few
CDR3 DNA: TGTGCCAGCAGCCAAGTGTCAGCGGGGGATAGCACAGATACGCAGTATTTT
CDR3 protein: CASSQVSAGDSTDTQYF

D gene: TRBD2
J gene: TRBJ2-3
V gene: TRBV5-1
clone size: NA
CDR3 DNA: TGCGCCAGCAGCGGAGCGGGGGGAAGGTTTAACGCAGATACGCAGTATTTT
CDR3 protein: CASSGAGGRFNADTQYF

D gene: TRBD1
J gene: TRBJ2-5
V gene: TRBV3-1
clone size: few
CDR3 DNA: TGTGCCAGCAGCCAAGACAGGGGGCAGCAAGAGACCCAGTACTTC
CDR3 protein: CASSQDRGQQETQYF

D gene: NA
J gene: TRBJ1-2
V gene: TRBV5-1
clone size: few
CDR3 DNA: TGCGCCAGCAGCTTGGAAGGGGCGCGTACCAACTATGGCTACACCTTC
CDR3 protein: CASSLEGARTNYGYTF

D gene: NA
J gene: TRBJ1-4
V gene: TRBV9
clone size: NA
CDR3 DNA: TGTGCCAGCAGCGTAAGACCGAGCCCAACTAATGAAAAACTGTTTTTT
CDR3 protein: CASSVRPSPTNEKLFF

D gene: NA
J gene: TRBJ1-5
V gene: TRBV7-9
clone size: NA
CDR3 DNA: TGTGCCAGCAGCCTCGGAGGGAGCCGCAATCAGCCCCAGCATTTT
CDR3 protein: CASSLGGSRNQPQHF

D gene: NA
J gene: TRBJ1-4
V gene: TRBV5-1
clone size: NA
CDR3 DNA: TGCGCCAGCAGCTTGGGCCCAGGGACTGAAAAACTGTTTTTT
CDR3 protein: CASSLGPGTEKLFF

D gene: TRBD2
J gene: TRBJ2-7
V gene: TRBV28
clone size: many
CDR3 DNA: TGTGCCAGCAGTCCTAGCGGTTCGAGCTCCTACGAGCAGTACTTC
CDR3 protein: CASSPSGSSSYEQYF

D gene: NA
J gene: TRBJ2-7
V gene: TRBV10-3
clone size: many
CDR3 DNA: TGTGCCATCAGGGCCGGATTAACAGGACCCTACGAGCAGTACTTC
CDR3 protein: CAIRAGLTGPYEQYF

D gene: NA
J gene: TRBJ2-7
V gene: TRBV28
clone size: few
CDR3 DNA: TGTGCCAGCAGTCCGACCGGGACACAGTCCTACGAGCAGTACTTC
CDR3 protein: CASSPTGTQSYEQYF

D gene: NA
J gene: TRBJ1-6
V gene: TRBV27
clone size: NA
CDR3 DNA: TGTGCCAGCAGTTTATCCGTCTATAATTCACCCCTCCACTTT
CDR3 protein: CASSLSVYNSPLHF

D gene: NA
J gene: TRBJ2-3
V gene: TRBV4-2
clone size: few
CDR3 DNA: TGTGCCAGCAGCCAAGACTGGGGGCGGAATACGCAGTATTTT
CDR3 protein: CASSQDWGRNTQYF

D gene: NA
J gene: TRBJ2-5
V gene: TRBV4-2
clone size: NA
CDR3 DNA: TGTGCCAGCAGCCAAACCGACAGGCCGGGAGAGACCCAGTACTTC
CDR3 protein: CASSQTDRPGETQYF

D gene: TRBD1
J gene: TRBJ2-3
V gene: TRBV7-9
clone size: NA
CDR3 DNA: TGTGCCAGCAGCCTCTACAGGGGATCTAGCTCAGATACGCAGTATTTT
CDR3 protein: CASSLYRGSSSDTQYF

D gene: NA
J gene: TRBJ2-1
V gene: TRBV5-1
clone size: NA
CDR3 DNA: TGCGCCAGCAGCTTGGTGGGGAACTACGAGCAGTTCTTC
CDR3 protein: CASSLVGNYEQFF

D gene: NA
J gene: TRBJ2-1
V gene: TRBV27
clone size: NA
CDR3 DNA: TGTGCCAGCAGAAATAGCGTCGGTGAGCAGTTCTTC
CDR3 protein: CASRNSVGEQFF